The present T cell receptor beta chain was sequenced within a study of T cell changes during pregnancy in multiple sclerosis (dated by TCRdb to between 2017 and 2020). The study in broad terms: The study examined how the T cell repertoire changed over the course of pregnancy in women with multiple sclerosis.

Of note for this clone: This receptor's antigen is unknown. No much larger clonotype is one base removed from it; base qualities were not supplied.

The CDR3 measures 16 amino acids from cysteine to phenylalanine. Left in the record is the CDR3 DNA by itself, 48 bases read in frame from the first base. Sequences PRHDT (CDR1) and FYEKMQ (CDR2) are obtained from the germline V gene (reference sequence). V is cut back by 5 bases and J by 9 bases, with 13 bases in the junction unmatched. Libraries came from the immunoSEQ multiplex PCR assay. TCRdb provides this immuneACCESS table in a form limited to in-frame rearrangements. Some clones are lacking; in checked studies, under half of them reflect an unresolved V gene, and why the rest are absent is not known. The sample table lists just under 65,000 clones, 90% to 95% of them with a count of one. Of the sample, 1% to 1.5% falls within the top ten clones.

The sample consisted of peripheral blood, taken after pregnancy. This TCR was sampled from a female donor in good health, enrolled as a control in a pregnancy study. The rearranged chain carries TRBV13 and TRBJ1-6; 7 nucleotides in the junction match TRBD1. The CDR3 protein sequence reads: CASSPQRGRGPSPLHF. The bases are TGTGCCAGCAGCCCCCAACGGGGTAGGGGGCCTTCACCCCTCCACTTT.